The present T cell receptor (beta chain) was sequenced within a study of CD4+ T cells in melanoma. Here immunoSEQ multiplex PCR was the method, and the copy in TCRdb shows in-frame clones only, minus some. This sample carries tens of thousands of clones, roughly 69% of them seen once, and the ten largest clones take 4.5% to 5.5%. Study conclusions and caveats: Neoantigen-specific CD4+ T cells in melanoma reportedly had diverse differentiation states. A reported correlation linked neoantigen-specific CD4+ T cells to CD8+, macrophage and B cell function.

Sample share makes this clone medium-sized. What it recognizes is unknown. In germline, CDR1 is SGHVS, CDR2 FNYEAQ. Unmatched junction bases numbered 7, after V lost 2 bases and J lost 0 bases. The CDR3 totals 17 residues. The chain employs TRBV7-6 and TRBJ1-3; 7 nucleotides agree with TRBD1. This TCR was sampled from a human donor with melanoma. Sequenced: tumor tissue. CDR3 sequence: CASSLFETGNSGNTIYF. Here the CDR3 DNA reads TGTGCCAGCAGCTTATTTGAGACAGGGAACTCTGGAAACACCATATATTTT.